The next 5 T cell receptor beta chains were all read from a single sample in a study of cytomegalovirus exposure and HLA in healthy donors. The PCR had 60 Vbeta and 13 Jbeta primers. The repertoire was sequenced with immunoSEQ multiplex PCR; TCRdb's copy has only in-frame clones and lacks some. The sample holds approximately 40,000 clones. The specimen was PBMCs. The receptors were gathered from a human donor in good health.

The chain is built from TRBV29-1 and TRBJ2-7, with TRBD1 matching over 8 bases. V lost 0 bases, J lost 6 bases, and 7 bases stayed unmatched. Germline CDR1 reads SQVTM; CDR2 reads ANQGSEA. CDR3 length equals 14 residues. The CDR3 is CSVEDLRGRSEQYF. In DNA, the CDR3 is TGCAGCGTTGAAGATCTCAGGGGGCGCTCCGAGCAGTACTTC.

For the CDR3, the DNA is TGTGCCAGCAGTTTGACAGTAAACTCCTACGAGCAGTACTTC. This codes for CASSLTVNSYEQYF. The chain carries TRBV27 and TRBJ2-7; possible D gene TRBD1, 5 bases. Germline-derived CDR1 and CDR2 are MNHEY and SMNVEV (reference sequence). V was cut by 3 bases and J by 0 bases, with 9 bases left in between. The CDR3 consists of 14 residues.

V and J are TRBV28 and TRBJ2-5, with 7 bases lining up with TRBD1. The germline gives CDR1 MDHEN, CDR2 SYDVKM. With V trimmed by 6 bases and J by 0 bases, 7 bases remained unmatched. The CDR3 spans 15 residues. CDR3 protein: CASRGQTRHQETQYF. CDR3 nucleotides: TGTGCCAGCAGGGGACAGACCAGACACCAAGAGACCCAGTACTTC.

The chain has TRBV14 and TRBJ1-6, with TRBD1 as a possible D gene (5 bases). The CDR3 extends over 11 amino acids. Germline loops: CDR1 SGHDN, CDR2 FVKESK. The germline V and J ends were trimmed by 4 bases and 14 bases, with 9 bases remaining between them. The CDR3 is CASSLGGALHF. CDR3 in DNA: TGTGCCAGCAGCCTGGGGGGGGCCCTCCACTTT.

The chain is built from TRBV5-6 and TRBJ2-7; 7 bases match TRBD2. Germline assignment: CDR1 SGHDT and CDR2 YYEEEE. CDR3 length: 16 residues. Germline trimming cut 0 bases from V and 0 bases from J; bases unmatched to any gene: 6. CDR3 DNA sequence: TGTGCCAGCAGCTTGGCCGGAGCGGGGAGCTCCTACGAGCAGTACTTC. Protein product: CASSLAGAGSSYEQYF.